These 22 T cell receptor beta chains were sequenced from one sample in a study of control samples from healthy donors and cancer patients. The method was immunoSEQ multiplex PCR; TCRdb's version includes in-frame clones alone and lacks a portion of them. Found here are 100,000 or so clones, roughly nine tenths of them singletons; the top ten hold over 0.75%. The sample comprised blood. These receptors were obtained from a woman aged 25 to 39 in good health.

The CDR3 DNA sequence: TGTGCCAGTAGTCTTTTAACAGGACTGAACACTGAAGCTTTCTTT. This sequence encodes CASSLLTGLNTEAFF. V and J are TRBV19 and TRBJ1-1, with D possibly being TRBD1 (5 bases). CDR3 length: 15 amino acids. CDR1 and CDR2 (germline): LNHDA, SQIVND (reference sequence). Trimming removed 5 bases from V and 0 bases from J, with 13 bases in between.

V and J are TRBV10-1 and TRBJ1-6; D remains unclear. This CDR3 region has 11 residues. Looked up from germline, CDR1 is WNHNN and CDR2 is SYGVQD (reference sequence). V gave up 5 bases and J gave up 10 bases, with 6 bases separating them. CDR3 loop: CASSSLSPLHF. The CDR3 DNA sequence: TGCGCCAGCAGTTCCCTATCACCCCTCCACTTT.

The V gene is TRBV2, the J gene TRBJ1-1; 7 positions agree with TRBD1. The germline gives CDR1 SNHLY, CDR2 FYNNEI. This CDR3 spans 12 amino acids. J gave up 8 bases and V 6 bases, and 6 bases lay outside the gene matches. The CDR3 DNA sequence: TGTGCCAGCAGCTCTAGACAGGGCGAAGCTTTCTTT. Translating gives CASSSRQGEAFF.

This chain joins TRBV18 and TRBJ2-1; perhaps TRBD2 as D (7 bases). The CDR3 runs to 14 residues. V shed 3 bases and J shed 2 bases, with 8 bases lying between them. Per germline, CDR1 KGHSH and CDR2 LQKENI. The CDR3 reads CASSPGGPYNEQFF. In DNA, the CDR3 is TGTGCCAGCTCACCGGGGGGGCCCTACAATGAGCAGTTCTTC.

In nucleotides, the CDR3 is TGTGCCAGCAGCTTAGGACGGACCCTGAGCCAAGAGACCCAGTACTTC. This codes for CASSLGRTLSQETQYF. The chain is built from TRBV7-7 and TRBJ2-5; D is undetermined. The CDR3 consists of 16 residues. V lost 1 base to trimming and J lost 1 base, with 13 bases between them. CDR1 is SSHAT and CDR2 is FNYEAQ in the germline V gene (reference sequence). The whole variable domain, filled in from reference TRBV7-7 and TRBJ2-5, reads GAGVSQSPRYKVTKRGQDVTLRCDPISSHATLYWYQQALGQGPEFLTYFNYEAQPDKSGLPSDRFSAERPEGSISTLTIQRTEQRDSAMYRCASSLGRTLSQETQYFGPGTRLLVL.

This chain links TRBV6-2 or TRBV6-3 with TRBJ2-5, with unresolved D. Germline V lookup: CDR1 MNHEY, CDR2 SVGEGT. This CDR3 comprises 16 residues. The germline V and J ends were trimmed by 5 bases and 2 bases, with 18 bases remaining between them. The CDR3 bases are TGTGCCAGCAGTCTGAGGTCCAGAACCGGACAAGAGACCCAGTACTTC. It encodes CASSLRSRTGQETQYF.

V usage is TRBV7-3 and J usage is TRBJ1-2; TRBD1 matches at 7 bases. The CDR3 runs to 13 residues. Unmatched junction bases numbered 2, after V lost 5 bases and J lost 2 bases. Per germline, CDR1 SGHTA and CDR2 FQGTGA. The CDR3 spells CASSQGQNYGYTF. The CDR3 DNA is TGTGCCAGCAGCCAGGGACAGAACTATGGCTACACCTTC. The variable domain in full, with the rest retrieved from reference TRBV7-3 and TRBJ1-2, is GAGVSQTPSNKVTEKGKYVELRCDPISGHTALYWYRQSLGQGPEFLIYFQGTGAADDSGLPNDRFFAVRPEGSVSTLKIQRTERGDSAVYLCASSQGQNYGYTFGSGTRLTVV.

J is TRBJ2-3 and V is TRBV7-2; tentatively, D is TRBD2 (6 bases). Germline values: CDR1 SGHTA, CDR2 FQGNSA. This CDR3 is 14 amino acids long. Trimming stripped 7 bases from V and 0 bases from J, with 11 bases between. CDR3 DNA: TGTGCCAGCACGAGGGACTTTAGCACAGATACGCAGTATTTT. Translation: CASTRDFSTDTQYF. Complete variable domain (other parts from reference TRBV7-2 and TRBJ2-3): GAGVSQSPSNKVTEKGKDVELRCDPISGHTALYWYRQSLGQGLEFLIYFQGNSAPDKSGLPSDRFSAERTGGSVSTLTIQRTQQEDSAVYLCASTRDFSTDTQYFGPGTRLTVL.

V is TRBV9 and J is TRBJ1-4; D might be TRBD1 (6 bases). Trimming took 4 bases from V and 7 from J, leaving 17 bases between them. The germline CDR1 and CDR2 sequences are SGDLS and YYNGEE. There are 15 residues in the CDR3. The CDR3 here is CASSPQGSLGEKLFF. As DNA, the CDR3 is TGTGCCAGCAGCCCCCAGGGGTCCTTAGGTGAAAAACTGTTTTTT.

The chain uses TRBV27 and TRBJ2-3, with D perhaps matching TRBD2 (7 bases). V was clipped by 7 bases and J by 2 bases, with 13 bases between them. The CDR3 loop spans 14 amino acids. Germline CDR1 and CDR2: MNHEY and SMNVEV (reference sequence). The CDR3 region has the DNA TGTGCCAGCAACGGGCGGGGGCACACAGATACGCAGTATTTT. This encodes CASNGRGHTDTQYF.

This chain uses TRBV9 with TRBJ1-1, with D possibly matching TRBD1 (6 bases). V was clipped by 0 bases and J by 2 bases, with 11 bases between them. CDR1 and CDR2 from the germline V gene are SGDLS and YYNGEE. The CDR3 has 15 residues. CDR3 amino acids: CASSVGRTVNTEAFF. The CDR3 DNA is TGTGCCAGCAGCGTAGGGAGGACAGTTAACACTGAAGCTTTCTTT. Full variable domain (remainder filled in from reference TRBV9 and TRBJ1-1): DSGVTQTPKHLITATGQRVTLRCSPRSGDLSVYWYQQSLDQGLQFLIQYYNGEERAKGNILERFSAQQFPDLHSELNLSSLELGDSALYFCASSVGRTVNTEAFFGQGTRLTVV.

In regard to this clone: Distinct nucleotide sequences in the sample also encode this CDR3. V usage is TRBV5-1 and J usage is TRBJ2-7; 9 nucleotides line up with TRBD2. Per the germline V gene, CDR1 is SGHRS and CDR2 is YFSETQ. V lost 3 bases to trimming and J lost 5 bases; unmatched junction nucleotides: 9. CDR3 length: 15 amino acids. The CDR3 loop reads CASSSGVSGGHEQYF. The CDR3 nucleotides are TGCGCCAGCAGCTCGGGGGTTAGCGGGGGTCACGAGCAGTACTTC.

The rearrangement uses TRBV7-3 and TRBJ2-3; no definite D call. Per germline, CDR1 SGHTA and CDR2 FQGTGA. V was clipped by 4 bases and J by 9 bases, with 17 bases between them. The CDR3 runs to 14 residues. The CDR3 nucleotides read TGTGCCAGCAGCTCGTCCCTTAGGAGCAAAACGCAGTATTTT. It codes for CASSSSLRSKTQYF.

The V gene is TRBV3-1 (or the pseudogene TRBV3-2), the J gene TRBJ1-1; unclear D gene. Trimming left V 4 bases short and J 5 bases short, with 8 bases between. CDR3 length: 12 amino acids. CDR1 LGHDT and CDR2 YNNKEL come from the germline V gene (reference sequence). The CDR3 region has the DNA TGTGCCAGCAGCCGTTTCGGGACTGAAGCTTTCTTT. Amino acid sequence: CASSRFGTEAFF.

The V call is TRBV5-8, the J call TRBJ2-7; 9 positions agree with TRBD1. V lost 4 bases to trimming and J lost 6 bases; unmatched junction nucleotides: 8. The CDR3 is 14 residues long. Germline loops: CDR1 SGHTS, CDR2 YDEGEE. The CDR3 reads CASSPGTGLAEQYF. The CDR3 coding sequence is TGTGCCAGCAGCCCCGGGACAGGGCTGGCCGAGCAGTACTTC.

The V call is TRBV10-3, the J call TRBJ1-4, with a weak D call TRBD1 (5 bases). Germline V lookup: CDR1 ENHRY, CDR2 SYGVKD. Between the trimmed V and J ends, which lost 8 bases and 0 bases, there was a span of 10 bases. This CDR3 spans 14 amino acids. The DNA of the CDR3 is TGTGCCATCTCTCAGGGAGCAACTAATGAAAAACTGTTTTTT. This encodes CAISQGATNEKLFF.

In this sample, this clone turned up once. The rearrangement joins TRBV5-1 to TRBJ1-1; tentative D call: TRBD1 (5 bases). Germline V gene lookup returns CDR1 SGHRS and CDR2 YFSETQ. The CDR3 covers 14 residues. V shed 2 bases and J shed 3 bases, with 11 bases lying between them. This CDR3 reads CASSFVGGDTEAFF. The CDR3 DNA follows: TGCGCCAGCAGCTTTGTCGGGGGTGACACTGAAGCTTTCTTT.

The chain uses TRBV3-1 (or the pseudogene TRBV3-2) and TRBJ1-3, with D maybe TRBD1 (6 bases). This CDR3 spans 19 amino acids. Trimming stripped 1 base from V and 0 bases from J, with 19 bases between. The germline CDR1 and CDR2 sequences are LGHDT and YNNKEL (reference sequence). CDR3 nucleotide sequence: TGTGCCAGCAGCCAAGGTCCTAAAGGGGGGACCGGCTCTGGAAACACCATATATTTT. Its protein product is CASSQGPKGGTGSGNTIYF.

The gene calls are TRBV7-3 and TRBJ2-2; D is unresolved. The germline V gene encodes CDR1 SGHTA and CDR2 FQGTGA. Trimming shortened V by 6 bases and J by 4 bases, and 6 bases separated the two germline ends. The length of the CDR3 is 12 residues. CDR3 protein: CASRTLTGELFF. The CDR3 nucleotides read TGTGCCAGCAGAACCCTCACCGGGGAGCTGTTTTTT.

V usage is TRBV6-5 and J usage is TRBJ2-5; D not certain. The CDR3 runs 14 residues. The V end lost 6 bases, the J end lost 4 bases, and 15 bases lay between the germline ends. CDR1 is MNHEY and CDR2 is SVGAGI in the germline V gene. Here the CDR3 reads CASRLASHLETQYF. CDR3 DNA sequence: TGTGCCAGCAGGCTCGCGAGCCACCTAGAGACCCAGTACTTC.

This chain's CDR3 is CASSIGQGRTEQFF. In nucleotides, the CDR3 is TGTGCCAGCAGCATCGGACAGGGGAGGACTGAGCAGTTCTTC. V is TRBV5-8 and J is TRBJ2-1; the match to TRBD1 covers 9 bases. The CDR3 consists of 14 residues. In germline, CDR1 is SGHTS, CDR2 YDEGEE. V gave up 4 bases and J gave up 9 bases; unmatched junction bases: 8.

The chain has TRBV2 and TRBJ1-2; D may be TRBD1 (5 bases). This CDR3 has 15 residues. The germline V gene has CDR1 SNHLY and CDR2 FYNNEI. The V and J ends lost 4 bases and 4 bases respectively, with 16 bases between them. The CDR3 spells CASSGVGGISYGYTF. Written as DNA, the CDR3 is TGTGCCAGCAGTGGAGTCGGGGGGATTAGCTATGGCTACACCTTC.